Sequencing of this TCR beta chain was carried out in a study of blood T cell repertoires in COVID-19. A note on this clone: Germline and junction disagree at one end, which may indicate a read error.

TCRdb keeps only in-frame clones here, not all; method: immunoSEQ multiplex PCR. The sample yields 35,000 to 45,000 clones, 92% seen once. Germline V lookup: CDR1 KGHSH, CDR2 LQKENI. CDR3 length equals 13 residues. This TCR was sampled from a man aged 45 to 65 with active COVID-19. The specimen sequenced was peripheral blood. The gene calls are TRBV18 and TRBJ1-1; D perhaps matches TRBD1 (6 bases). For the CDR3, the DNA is TGTGCCAGCTCATCTGGACAGAACAATGAAGCTTTCTTT. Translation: CASSSGQNNEAFF.